Reported below is one T cell receptor beta chain. Its antigen is as yet unknown. The data derive from a study of shared clonotypes between healthy human individuals. Background on the study: Aged between 18 and 49, the donors were a couple of women and a few men.

Findings of the study overall: With four donors compared, 4.5% to 6.5% of naive CD4 clonotypes were shared.

Only in-frame clones appear in the TCRdb table, and some are missing; sequencing was by immunoSEQ multiplex PCR. The sample contains under 1,100,000 clones, around 74% of which appear only once. J lost 6 bases, V lost 0 bases, and 3 bases had no gene match. Germline-derived CDR1 and CDR2 are SGDLS and YYNGEE. The CDR3 runs 16 residues. The clonotype comes from a man younger than 35 in good health. The chain joins TRBV9 to TRBJ2-1; 13 nucleotides agree with TRBD2. Material: memory CD4+ T cells sorted from blood. Described subset: CD45RA-negative fraction. CDR3 protein: CASSVGGTSGTNEQFF. CDR3 nucleotide sequence: TGTGCCAGCAGCGTAGGTGGGACTAGCGGGACCAATGAGCAGTTCTTC.